This TCR beta chain was sequenced for a study of identical twins. Each cDNA held unique molecular identifiers, and template switching gave it a universal primer site. TCRdb recomputed calls from the 5' RACE reads with MiXCR, one row per CDR3 protein. Found here are 250,000 or so distinct CDR3 sequences, around 8.3% of them singletons; the top ten hold approximately 3%. These data also formed part of another study, on yellow fever vaccine responses in identical twins. This second study says: As reported, the vaccine T cell response of twins seemed partly convergent and partly personalized.

This clonotype was sampled from a woman aged 18-29 years in good health. Sequencing was carried out using CD8+ T cells sorted from blood.

CDR3 bases: TGTGCCAGCAGCATGGGGGCGGATCCCTACGAGCAGTACTTC. Its protein product is CASSMGADPYEQYF. The J gene is TRBJ2-7, the V gene TRBV28, with a weak D call TRBD1 (6 bases). CDR3 length: 14 residues. Germline CDR1 and CDR2: MDHEN and SYDVKM. V lost 6 bases and J lost 2, with 14 bases in between.